Given below is one TCR beta chain in context. Its antigen is not identified. Trimming removed 6 bases at V and 4 bases at J, with 7 bases between. The germline gives CDR1 MNHEY, CDR2 SVGAGI. The CDR3 consists of 12 residues. This table comes from immunoSEQ multiplex PCR, and its TCRdb copy is limited to in-frame clones, with some not included. The sample shows fewer than 35,000 clones, more than 90% of them seen only once. The data originate from a study of circulating and synovial CD4+ cells in juvenile arthritis. Findings and limits, study-wide: Bulk blood CD4 repertoires were more diverse than these. These blood cells shared more CDR3 sequences with synovium than bulk blood.

Material for sequencing was CD4+ T cells from blood. This sequence originates from a human donor with juvenile idiopathic arthritis. V and J are TRBV6-5 and TRBJ1-3, with no clear D. The CDR3 coding sequence is TGTGCCAGCAGAGCAGGCGGAAACACCATATATTTT. It encodes CASRAGGNTIYF.